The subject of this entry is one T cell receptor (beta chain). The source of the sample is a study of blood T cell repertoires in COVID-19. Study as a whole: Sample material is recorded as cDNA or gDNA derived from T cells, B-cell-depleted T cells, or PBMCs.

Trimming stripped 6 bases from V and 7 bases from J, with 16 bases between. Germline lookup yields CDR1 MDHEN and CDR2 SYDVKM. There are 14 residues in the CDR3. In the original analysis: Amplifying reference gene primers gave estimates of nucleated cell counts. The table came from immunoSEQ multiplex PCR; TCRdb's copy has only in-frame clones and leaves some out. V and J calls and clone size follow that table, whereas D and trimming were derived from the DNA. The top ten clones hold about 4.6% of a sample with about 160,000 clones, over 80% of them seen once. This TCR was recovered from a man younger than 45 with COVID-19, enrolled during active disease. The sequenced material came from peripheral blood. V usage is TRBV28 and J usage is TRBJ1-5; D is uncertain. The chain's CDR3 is CASRKTSRWQPQHF. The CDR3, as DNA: TGTGCCAGCAGAAAGACAAGCCGGTGGCAGCCCCAGCATTTT. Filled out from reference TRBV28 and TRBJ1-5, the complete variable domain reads DVKVTQSSRYLVKRTGEKVFLECVQDMDHENMFWYRQDPGLGLRLIYFSYDVKMKEKGDIPEGYSVSREKKERFSLILESASTNQTSMYLCASRKTSRWQPQHFGDGTRLSIL.